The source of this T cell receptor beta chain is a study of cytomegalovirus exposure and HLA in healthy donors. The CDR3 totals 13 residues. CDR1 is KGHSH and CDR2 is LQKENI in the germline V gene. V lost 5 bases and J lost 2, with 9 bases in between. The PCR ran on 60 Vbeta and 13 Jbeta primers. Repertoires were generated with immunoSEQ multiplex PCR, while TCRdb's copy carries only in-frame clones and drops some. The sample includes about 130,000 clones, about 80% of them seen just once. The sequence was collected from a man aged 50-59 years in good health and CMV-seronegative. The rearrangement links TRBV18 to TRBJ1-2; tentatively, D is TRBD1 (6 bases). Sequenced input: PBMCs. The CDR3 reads CASSSDRNYGYTF. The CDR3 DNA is TGTGCCAGCTCAAGTGACAGGAACTATGGCTACACCTTC.